Listed here are 12 T cell receptor beta chains from one sample, sequenced in a study of shared clonotypes between healthy human individuals. CD45RO-negative cells were positively selected for CCR7, leaving out terminally differentiated effector memory CD45RA+ cells. Profiling relied on immunoSEQ multiplex PCR, and the TCRdb table lists in-frame clones only, not all of them. The sample consists of about 1,800,000 clones, roughly 95% of them appearing once. The sequenced material came from naive CD8+ T cells sorted from blood. These receptors were obtained from a man aged 18 to 30 in good health.

This chain uses TRBV5-6 with TRBJ1-1; no definite D call. CDR1 is SGHDT and CDR2 is YYEEEE in the germline V gene. V was cut by 0 bases and J by 4 bases, with 10 bases left in between. This CDR3 has 14 residues. The CDR3 DNA sequence: TGTGCCAGCAGCTTGGCCCCATCGGGCACTGAAGCTTTCTTT. Translated: CASSLAPSGTEAFF.

This clone was seen once. V is TRBV4-2 and J is TRBJ2-7; D is unclear. Trimming stripped 0 bases from V and 5 bases from J, with 8 bases between. CDR1 LGHNA and CDR2 YNFKEQ come from the germline V gene. The CDR3 covers 13 residues. The CDR3 loop reads CASSQDRIDEQYF. CDR3 sequence (DNA): TGTGCCAGCAGCCAAGATCGGATAGACGAGCAGTACTTC.

The chain joins TRBV7-9 to TRBJ1-1; TRBD1 matches 12 bases. The V gene's germline CDR1 is SEHNR and CDR2 FQNEAQ (reference sequence). This CDR3 region has 15 residues. Unmatched junction bases numbered 11, after V lost 3 bases and J lost 12 bases. The CDR3 bases are TGTGCCAGCAGCTTGGGACAGGGGGCTGACGCTGGCTCTTTCTTT. Translating it yields CASSLGQGADAGSFF.

V and J are TRBV10-2 and TRBJ2-7; TRBD2 is a possible D gene (5 bases). Trimming left V 0 bases short and J 6 bases short, with 15 bases between. The CDR3 is 15 residues long. Germline-derived CDR1 and CDR2 are WSHSY and SAAADI. CDR3 residues: CASSESARTVIEQYF. CDR3 DNA sequence: TGCGCCAGCAGTGAGTCAGCCCGGACTGTAATCGAGCAGTACTTC.

This chain connects TRBV9 to TRBJ2-3; D not certain. This CDR3 comprises 16 residues. The ends were cut back, 7 bases at V and 1 base at J, with 19 bases in the middle. The germline V gene encodes CDR1 SGDLS and CDR2 YYNGEE. CDR3 loop: CASGPLWRSGTDTQYF. The CDR3 bases are TGTGCCAGCGGCCCTCTTTGGCGGAGCGGCACAGATACGCAGTATTTT.

The gene calls are TRBV2 and TRBJ2-7; D perhaps matches TRBD2 (7 bases). Germline V gives CDR1 SNHLY, CDR2 FYNNEI. Trimming removed 0 bases from V and 2 bases from J, with 26 bases in between. CDR3 size: 20 residues. The CDR3 region has the DNA TGTGCCAGCAGTGAAGCCCAGGTGGGGGCGGGACTACAATTAGCCTACGAGCAGTACTTC. It translates to CASSEAQVGAGLQLAYEQYF.

This rearrangement joins TRBV19 to TRBJ2-7, with D perhaps matching TRBD2 (5 bases). Germline V gives CDR1 LNHDA, CDR2 SQIVND (reference sequence). V was clipped by 6 bases and J by 0 bases, with 15 bases between them. This CDR3 is 15 amino acids long. The CDR3 region is CASSLDYPSSYEQYF. The CDR3 DNA sequence: TGTGCCAGTAGCCTCGACTACCCCAGCTCCTACGAGCAGTACTTC.

The V gene is TRBV27, the J gene TRBJ1-4; the match to TRBD1 covers 7 bases. Germline lookup yields CDR1 MNHEY and CDR2 SMNVEV (reference sequence). The trim removed 3 bases at V and 7 bases at J, leaving 8 bases unmatched. This CDR3 region has 15 residues. Written as DNA, the CDR3 is TGTGCCAGCAGTTTGGGGGGACAGCGTGCTGAAAAACTGTTTTTT. Encoded protein: CASSLGGQRAEKLFF.

CDR3: CASSQQALGPYEQYF. CDR3 in DNA: TGCGCCAGCAGCCAGCAGGCCCTGGGCCCCTACGAGCAGTACTTC. This chain connects TRBV4-1 to TRBJ2-7, with D unclear. Germline CDR1 is MGHRA and CDR2 is YSYEKL. The CDR3 covers 15 residues. V was clipped by 3 bases and J by 2 bases, with 14 bases between them.

The chain combines TRBV5-3 with TRBJ1-1; D gene unclear. TRBV5-3 is designated an ORF whose function remains uncertain. The V and J ends lost 4 bases and 3 bases respectively, with 25 bases between them. The CDR3 loop spans 18 amino acids. The CDR3 is CARSTVGWGCTFDTEAFF. The CDR3 DNA reads TGTGCCAGAAGCACCGTAGGATGGGGATGCACTTTTGACACTGAAGCTTTCTTT.

The gene calls are TRBV2 and TRBJ2-1; 12 nucleotides line up with TRBD2. CDR3 size: 14 residues. Germline lookup yields CDR1 SNHLY and CDR2 FYNNEI. The junction had 10 bases not matched to a gene; V was cut back by 10 bases and J by 9 bases. CDR3 DNA: TGTGCCACCGAACTAGCGGGAGGCACGGGTGAGCAGTTCTTC. Residues: CATELAGGTGEQFF.

In regard to this clone: The same CDR3 is also encoded by other DNA sequences in this sample. The chain combines TRBV19 with TRBJ2-7; perhaps TRBD1 as D (5 bases). This CDR3 contains 14 residues. V shed 0 bases and J shed 1 base, with 7 bases lying between them. The germline V gene has CDR1 LNHDA and CDR2 SQIVND (reference sequence). This CDR3 reads CASSIDTGSYEQYF. Here the CDR3 DNA reads TGTGCCAGTAGTATAGACACAGGATCCTACGAGCAGTACTTC.